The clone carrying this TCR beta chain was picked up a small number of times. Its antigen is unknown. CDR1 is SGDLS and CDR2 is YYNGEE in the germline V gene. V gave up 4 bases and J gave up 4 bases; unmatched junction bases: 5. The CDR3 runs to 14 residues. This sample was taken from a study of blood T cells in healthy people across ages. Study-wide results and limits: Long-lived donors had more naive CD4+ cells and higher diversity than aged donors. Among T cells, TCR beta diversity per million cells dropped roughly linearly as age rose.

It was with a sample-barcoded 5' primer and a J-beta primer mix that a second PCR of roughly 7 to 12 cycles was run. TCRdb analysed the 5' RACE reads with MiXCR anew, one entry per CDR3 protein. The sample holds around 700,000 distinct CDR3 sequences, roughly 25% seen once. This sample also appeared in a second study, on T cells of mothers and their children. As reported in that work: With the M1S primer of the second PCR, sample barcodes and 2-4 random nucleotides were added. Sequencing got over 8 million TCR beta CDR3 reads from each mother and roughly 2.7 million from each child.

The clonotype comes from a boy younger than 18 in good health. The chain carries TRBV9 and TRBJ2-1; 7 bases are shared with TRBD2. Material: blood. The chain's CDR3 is CASSPGTIYNEQFF. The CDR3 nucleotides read TGTGCCAGCAGCCCGGGGACTATATACAATGAGCAGTTCTTC.